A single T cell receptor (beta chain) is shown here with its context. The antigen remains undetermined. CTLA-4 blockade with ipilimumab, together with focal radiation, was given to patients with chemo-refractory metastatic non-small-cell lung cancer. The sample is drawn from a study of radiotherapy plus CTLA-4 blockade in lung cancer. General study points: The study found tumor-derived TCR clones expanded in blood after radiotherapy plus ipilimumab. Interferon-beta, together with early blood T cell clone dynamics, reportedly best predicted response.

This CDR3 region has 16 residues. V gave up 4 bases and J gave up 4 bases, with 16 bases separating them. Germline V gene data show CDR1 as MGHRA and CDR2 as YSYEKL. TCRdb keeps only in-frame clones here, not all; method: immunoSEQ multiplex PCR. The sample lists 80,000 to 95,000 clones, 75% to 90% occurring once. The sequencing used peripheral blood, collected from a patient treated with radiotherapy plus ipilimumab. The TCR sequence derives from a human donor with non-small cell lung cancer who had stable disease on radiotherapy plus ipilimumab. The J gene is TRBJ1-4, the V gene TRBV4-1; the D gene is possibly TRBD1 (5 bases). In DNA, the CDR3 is TGCGCCAGCAGCCTCCTGACAGAGTCCGGTAATGAAAAACTGTTTTTT. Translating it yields CASSLLTESGNEKLFF.